The entry that follows covers one T cell receptor (beta chain) sequence. This CDR3 has 13 residues. Deletions cut 4 bases from V and 2 bases from J, with 10 bases between. Germline loops: CDR1 SQVTM, CDR2 ANQGSEA. The sample comes from a study of human T cells and chemical hapten exposure. Individual cDNA molecules (in the library) carried attached unique molecular identifiers. Original data processing: There were a median of approximately 96,000 TCRs per sample, with a range from about 23,224 to 750,000. TCRdb used MiXCR to reprocess the RACE reads, holding one entry per CDR3 protein. These V and J calls originate from TCRdb's pipeline instead of the authors' own analysis. This sample has more than 95,000 distinct CDR3 sequences; roughly 27% occur once, and the top ten carry approximately 10%. Stated time point: patch test 3, about 24 weeks after DPC sensitization. Indicated treatment: therapeutic diphenylcyclopropenone sensitization with weekly scalp DPC.

The TCR comes from a man between 40 and 49 years old with alopecia areata. Some clones in this sample may be carry-over from other donors' samples. This specimen consisted of whole blood, obtained in connection with sensitization to the hapten diphenylcyclopropenone (DPC). The rearrangement links TRBV29-1 to TRBJ2-3; weak D call: TRBD2 (6 bases). In nucleotides, the CDR3 is TGCAGCGTTGGTGCGGGGATCACAGATACGCAGTATTTT. It encodes CSVGAGITDTQYF.